The rows below give T cell receptor beta chains drawn from one sample of a study of T cell responses to AZD1222 COVID-19 vaccine. Clones were sequenced by immunoSEQ multiplex PCR, and TCRdb holds only the in-frame ones, with some missing. The profile shows about 160,000 clones, around 94% of them singletons. The sample consisted of peripheral blood, taken 28 days after the second AZD1222 dose. The receptor source for this set is an adult who received the AZD1222 COVID-19 vaccine. Each CDR3 is given with its conserved first and last residue. Part of the rows lack a size; the others show once, few, many or a class for expanded clones.

abundance,v_gene,len,CDR3aa
NA,TRBV6-6,16,CASSYSGRQDPYEQYF
once,TRBV10-3,13,CASRPVGDSPLHF
few,TRBV12-3/TRBV12-4,13,CASTPGAGQPQHF
NA,TRBV11-3,14,CASSAYTNTGELFF
NA,TRBV4-2,14,CASGRAESSYEQYF
once,TRBV11-2,15,CASTLGLSGRTEAFF
NA,TRBV7-2,13,CASSLTGFYEQYF
NA,TRBV21-1,16,CASSKDPRQSSYEQYF
NA,TRBV28,14,CASSPPQGGYGYTF
NA,TRBV6-5,13,CASTDTSNQPQHF
NA,TRBV18,14,CASSYRENTGELFF
once,TRBV18,18,CASSPRSQGAGTNEKLFF
NA,TRBV19,12,CASSLGLGEQFF
NA,TRBV2,12,CASRESRIEQYF
NA,TRBV7-9,16,CASSFSTPTRGEKLFF
NA,TRBV6-5,15,CASSRAWGANTEAFF
NA,TRBV6-6,13,CASGPQGATEAFF
once,TRBV5-1,14,CASSRLGGHTEAFF
NA,TRBV3-1/TRBV3-2,16,CASSQVPAGASYEQYF
NA,TRBV18,14,CASSLTIMNTEAFF